This passage covers 29 T cell receptor beta chains from one sample sequenced in a study of blood T cell repertoires in COVID-19. Assay used: immunoSEQ multiplex PCR; TCRdb lists only in-frame clones, some missing. Altogether 110,000 to 150,000 clones are present, about four fifths being singletons, with the ten largest covering about an eighth. The sequenced sample was peripheral blood. These receptors all come from an older man with acute or convalescent COVID-19.

This clone was counted only a few times. The CDR3 is CASTLSGGEGPNTEAFF. The CDR3 nucleotides read TGTGCCAGTACCCTATCCGGTGGAGAGGGCCCGAACACTGAAGCTTTCTTT. This sequence joins TRBV19 and TRBJ1-1, with no clear D. Germline V gene lookup returns CDR1 LNHDA and CDR2 SQIVND (reference sequence). Between the trimmed V and J ends, which lost 7 bases and 1 base, there was a span of 22 bases. This CDR3 region has 17 residues.

The rearrangement joins TRBV5-1 to TRBJ1-2; D may be TRBD1 (6 bases). Trimming removed 4 bases from V and 6 bases from J, with 19 bases in between. The CDR3 is 15 amino acids. Germline V gene lookup returns CDR1 SGHRS and CDR2 YFSETQ. CDR3 DNA: TGCGCCAGCAGCCGGGCCCAGGGGAGTTTGGATGGCTACACCTTC. Its translation: CASSRAQGSLDGYTF.

This rearrangement joins TRBV7-3 to TRBJ2-3, with 11 positions matching TRBD2. The CDR3 has 15 amino acids. CDR1 and CDR2 from the germline V gene are SGHTA and FQGTGA. V dropped 6 bases and J dropped 2; count of bases not matched to a gene: 4. The CDR3: CASSRSGGDTDTQYF. In DNA, the CDR3 is TGTGCCAGCAGTCGTAGCGGGGGGGACACAGATACGCAGTATTTT. The whole variable domain, filled in from reference TRBV7-3 and TRBJ2-3, reads GAGVSQTPSNKVTEKGKYVELRCDPISGHTALYWYRQSLGQGPEFLIYFQGTGAADDSGLPNDRFFAVRPEGSVSTLKIQRTERGDSAVYLCASSRSGGDTDTQYFGPGTRLTVL.

V and J are TRBV6-6 and TRBJ2-5; TRBD1 aligns across 7 bases. CDR1 is MNHNY and CDR2 is SVGAGI in the germline V gene (reference sequence). This CDR3 region has 15 residues. The trim removed 6 bases at V and 5 bases at J, leaving 12 bases unmatched. This chain's CDR3 is CASRLDRVGLETQYF. In nucleotides, the CDR3 is TGTGCCAGCAGACTAGACAGGGTTGGGCTGGAGACCCAGTACTTC.

This clone was detected a few times. V usage is TRBV7-3 and J usage is TRBJ2-7; 10 positions match TRBD2. This CDR3 spans 14 amino acids. The germline CDR1 and CDR2 sequences are SGHTA and FQGTGA. The junction had 4 bases not matched to a gene; V was cut back by 6 bases and J by 2 bases. CDR3 protein: CASSWTSGPYEQYF. The CDR3 DNA sequence: TGTGCCAGCAGTTGGACTAGCGGACCCTACGAGCAGTACTTC.

This clone was detected only once. The V gene is TRBV30, the J gene TRBJ1-2; possible D gene TRBD1, 5 bases. The CDR3 extends over 15 amino acids. Trimming took off 0 bases at V and 7 bases at J, with 18 bases between the two ends. From germline, CDR1 is GTSNPN and CDR2 SVGIG (reference sequence). The CDR3 spells CAWSVGVQGTAGYTF. CDR3 nucleotides: TGTGCCTGGAGTGTAGGTGTCCAGGGAACTGCTGGCTACACCTTC.

V usage is TRBV7-8 and J usage is TRBJ1-5; D is possibly TRBD1 (5 bases). The germline V and J ends were trimmed by 5 bases and 3 bases, with 11 bases remaining between them. Germline-derived CDR1 and CDR2 are SGHVS and FQNEAQ. The CDR3 totals 14 residues. The CDR3 DNA reads as TGTGCCAGCAGCCTGGGGGGTGTCAATCAGCCCCAGCATTTT. Protein: CASSLGGVNQPQHF.

The V and J genes are TRBV6-1 and TRBJ2-7, with D hard to call. The V and J ends lost 1 base and 7 bases respectively, with 8 bases between them. The CDR3 extends over 12 amino acids. Germline V gene lookup returns CDR1 MNHNS and CDR2 SASEGT. The CDR3 sequence: CASSEGDMEQYF. CDR3 nucleotide sequence: TGTGCCAGCAGTGAAGGTGACATGGAGCAGTACTTC.

This clone is medium-sized (0.01 to 0.1%) in the sample. The sample has other DNA sequences that encode this CDR3 too. This chain connects TRBV4-2 to TRBJ2-3; the D gene is possibly TRBD1 (6 bases). V was clipped by 1 base and J by 1 base, with 9 bases between them. Germline V CDR1 and CDR2: LGHNA, YNFKEQ. The CDR3 spans 15 residues. CDR3 amino acids: CASSQGGQGTDTQYF. The CDR3 bases are TGTGCCAGCAGCCAAGGGGGGCAGGGCACAGATACGCAGTATTTT.

V usage is TRBV30 and J usage is TRBJ1-1; no clear D gene. Germline V gene data show CDR1 as GTSNPN and CDR2 as SVGIG (reference sequence). This CDR3 spans 13 amino acids. V was shortened by 3 bases and J by 5 bases, with 13 bases between the two germline ends. The CDR3 loop is CAWRRGRDTEAFF. In nucleotides, the CDR3 is TGTGCCTGGAGGAGAGGGAGAGATACTGAAGCTTTCTTT.

This clone was observed once. The rearrangement joins TRBV11-1 to TRBJ1-1; D not resolved. Germline-derived CDR1 and CDR2 are SGHAT and FQDESV (reference sequence). The CDR3 is 12 residues long. The V and J ends lost 4 bases and 5 bases respectively, with 8 bases between them. CDR3 sequence (DNA): TGTGCCAGCAGCTCCCGGTGGACTGAAGCTTTCTTT. Translated, it gives CASSSRWTEAFF.

The chain combines TRBV5-4 with TRBJ2-7, with 7 nucleotides matching TRBD2. Germline loops: CDR1 SGHNT, CDR2 YYREEE (reference sequence). J gave up 1 base and V 4 bases, and 5 bases lay outside the gene matches. This CDR3 is 14 amino acids long. The CDR3 loop is CASSKTSASYEQYF. The CDR3 region has the DNA TGTGCCAGCAGCAAAACTAGCGCGTCCTACGAGCAGTACTTC.

The rearrangement links TRBV5-4 to TRBJ2-5, with D possibly TRBD1 on 6 matching bases. This CDR3 is built from 15 residues. Germline V lookup: CDR1 SGHNT, CDR2 YYREEE (reference sequence). The V end was cut by 5 bases, the J end by 5 bases, with 19 bases between. The DNA for the CDR3 is TGTGCCAGCAGGTCAGGGGCACAGGAGATGGAGACCCAGTACTTC. This codes for CASRSGAQEMETQYF.

The rearrangement joins TRBV6-2 or TRBV6-3 to TRBJ2-7; 10 bases line up with TRBD1. The CDR3 runs 14 residues. V lost 5 bases to trimming and J lost 5 bases; unmatched junction nucleotides: 6. Germline V lookup: CDR1 MNHEY, CDR2 SVGEGT. The CDR3: CASSDRDRGNEQYF. Here the CDR3 DNA reads TGTGCCAGCAGTGACCGGGACAGGGGAAACGAGCAGTACTTC.

The chain carries TRBV7-6 and TRBJ1-5, with D tentatively TRBD1 (5 bases). V was clipped by 0 bases and J by 3 bases, with 9 bases between them. The CDR3 contains 15 residues. CDR1 SGHVS and CDR2 FNYEAQ come from the germline V gene. The chain's CDR3 is CASSLAAGPNQPQHF. The DNA for the CDR3 is TGTGCCAGCAGCTTAGCTGCGGGACCCAATCAGCCCCAGCATTTT.

This chain links TRBV6-5 with TRBJ2-1; 14 nucleotides line up with TRBD2. The CDR3 is 16 amino acids. In germline, CDR1 is MNHEY, CDR2 SVGAGI. V was pared by 4 bases and J by 4 bases, with 3 bases of the junction left unmatched. The CDR3 DNA sequence: TGTGCCAGCAGTTTCGGACTAGCGGGAGGTTACAATGAGCAGTTCTTC. Translation gives CASSFGLAGGYNEQFF.

The DNA of the CDR3 is TGTGCCAGTAGTATAACTAGCGGGGCGTCCCAGTACTTC. It encodes CASSITSGASQYF. V gene TRBV19 combines with J gene TRBJ2-5; 10 bases match TRBD2. The CDR3 spans 13 residues. Germline lookup yields CDR1 LNHDA and CDR2 SQIVND (reference sequence). V trimming: 2 bases; J trimming: 9 bases; junction bases outside the gene matches: 3.

The chain employs TRBV27 and TRBJ2-5; no definite D call. CDR3 length: 13 residues. The germline V gene encodes CDR1 MNHEY and CDR2 SMNVEV (reference sequence). Between the trimmed V and J ends, which lost 3 bases and 4 bases, there was a span of 9 bases. The CDR3 DNA is TGTGCCAGCAGTTTTCAGGATTCAGAGACCCAGTACTTC. This gives the protein CASSFQDSETQYF.

The chain couples TRBV27 to TRBJ1-2; no definite D call. Germline CDR1 and CDR2: MNHEY and SMNVEV (reference sequence). The CDR3 has 13 residues. V was shortened by 5 bases and J by 4 bases, with 11 bases between the two germline ends. The CDR3 here is CASSKSGIYGYTF. CDR3 DNA sequence: TGTGCCAGCAGTAAATCGGGGATCTATGGCTACACCTTC.

V is TRBV7-3 and J is TRBJ2-3, with 7 positions matching TRBD1. The CDR3 spans 15 residues. Unmatched junction bases numbered 16, after V lost 6 bases and J lost 10 bases. Germline V CDR1 and CDR2: SGHTA, FQGTGA. The CDR3, as DNA: TGTGCCAGCAGTTACAGGGGCGGCCTCACAGGGGCGCAGTATTTT. It translates to CASSYRGGLTGAQYF.

The CDR3 sequence: CAISDQRLSSYNEQFF. Here the CDR3 DNA reads TGTGCCATCAGTGATCAGCGGCTGAGCTCCTACAATGAGCAGTTCTTC. The chain combines TRBV10-3 with TRBJ2-1; TRBD2 might be the D (5 bases). Germline V gene sequence: CDR1 ENHRY, CDR2 SYGVKD. CDR3 length: 16 amino acids. Deletions cut 3 bases from V and 0 bases from J, with 12 bases between.

There are a few counts of this clone. The chain is built from TRBV2 and TRBJ2-5; the D gene is possibly TRBD2 (6 bases). Trimming took off 5 bases at V and 5 bases at J, with 12 bases between the two ends. The germline V gene encodes CDR1 SNHLY and CDR2 FYNNEI. CDR3 length: 13 amino acids. CDR3 in DNA: TGTGCCAGCAGTCTGACGGGGGTTGAGACCCAGTACTTC. Protein product: CASSLTGVETQYF.

The chain uses TRBV9 and TRBJ2-3, with 8 nucleotides matching TRBD2. The germline gives CDR1 SGDLS, CDR2 YYNGEE. Trimming cost V 0 bases and J 5 bases; bases outside gene matches: 8. The CDR3 loop spans 16 amino acids. CDR3 coding DNA: TGTGCCAGCAGCGTAGCCCAAGGACTAGCTAGAGATACGCAGTATTTT. Its translation is CASSVAQGLARDTQYF.

This clone was seen more than once but under ten times. V gene TRBV10-3 combines with J gene TRBJ1-1; no clear D gene. The length of the CDR3 is 13 residues. Germline loops: CDR1 ENHRY, CDR2 SYGVKD. The germline V and J ends were trimmed by 4 bases and 0 bases, with 6 bases remaining between them. The DNA of the CDR3 is TGTGCCATCAGTGGTGAGATGAACACTGAAGCTTTCTTT. Translating gives CAISGEMNTEAFF.

CDR3 DNA sequence: TGTGCCAGCAGTTACTCGGCAGGCAGCTCCTACGAGCAGTACTTC. Its translation: CASSYSAGSSYEQYF. The J gene is TRBJ2-7, the V gene TRBV6-6; D is unresolved. The CDR3 extends over 15 amino acids. Germline CDR1 is MNHNY and CDR2 is SVGAGI (reference sequence). Deletions cut 0 bases from V and 0 bases from J, with 9 bases between.

CDR3 nucleotides: TGCGCCAGCAGCCCGGAGTTGGGGGCCTCGCGAGTCGAGCAGTTCTTC. This gives the protein CASSPELGASRVEQFF. V is TRBV5-1 and J is TRBJ2-1; maybe TRBD1 (6 bases). Germline V gene lookup returns CDR1 SGHRS and CDR2 YFSETQ. V was trimmed by 4 bases and J by 10 bases, leaving 24 bases between them. The CDR3 is 16 residues long.

This chain joins TRBV30 and TRBJ1-6, with D perhaps matching TRBD1 (6 bases). The CDR3 is made up of 13 amino acids. The germline V gene has CDR1 GTSNPN and CDR2 SVGIG (reference sequence). V lost 0 bases and J lost 10, with 10 bases in between. This chain's CDR3 is CAWSVDSRSPLHF. The CDR3 coding sequence is TGTGCCTGGAGTGTGGACAGTAGGTCACCCCTCCACTTT.

The V gene is TRBV11-2, the J gene TRBJ1-2, with TRBD1 matching 10 bases. The germline CDR1 and CDR2 sequences are SGHAT and FQNNGV. The CDR3 contains 13 residues. Trimming took 5 bases from V and 8 from J; bases not matched to a gene: 5. Here the CDR3 reads CASSLGTGVGYTF. CDR3 nucleotides: TGTGCCAGCAGCCTCGGGACAGGGGTCGGCTACACCTTC.

V usage is TRBV30 and J usage is TRBJ1-2, with 8 nucleotides matching TRBD1. The V gene's germline CDR1 is GTSNPN and CDR2 SVGIG (reference sequence). The CDR3 contains 15 residues. V lost 5 bases and J lost 6; bases outside the gene matches: 14. The CDR3 coding sequence is TGTGCCTGGGGTCCCGCGGACAGGGCGTTCGATGGCTACACCTTC. Protein: CAWGPADRAFDGYTF. The whole variable domain, filled in from reference TRBV30 and TRBJ1-2, reads SQTIHQWPATLVQPVGSPLSLECTVEGTSNPNLYWYRQAAGRGLQLLFYSVGIGQISSEVPQNLSASRPQDRQFILSSKKLLLSDSGFYLCAWGPADRAFDGYTFGSGTRLTVV.